This T cell receptor (beta chain) stems from a study of blood T cells in healthy people across ages. Ten milliliters was the volume of peripheral blood drawn from each donor. Extracted total RNA amounted to at least 5.5 micrograms for each sample. The germline gives CDR1 MNHEY, CDR2 SVGEGT. The CDR3 totals 15 residues. V gave up 0 bases and J gave up 7 bases; unmatched junction bases: 6. The authors ran a second PCR of 7 to 11 cycles using a sample-barcoded 5' primer and a J-beta primer mix. Tags on each cDNA molecule came from a template-switch adaptor with 12 random nucleotides. TCRdb reprocessed the 5' RACE reads via MiXCR and lists one record per CDR3 protein. Of over 950,000 distinct CDR3 sequences in the sample, roughly two fifths were seen once.

This chain connects TRBV6-2 or TRBV6-3 to TRBJ2-1; 7 bases map to TRBD1. This TCR derives from a man aged 18 to 29 in good health. The material sequenced was blood. The CDR3 coding sequence is TGTGCCAGCAGTTACTCCTGGACAGGTTCTAATGAGCAGTTCTTC. Its protein product is CASSYSWTGSNEQFF.